This is a list of T cell receptor beta chains from one sample in a study of PD-1 blockade in classical Hodgkin lymphoma. Sequenced by immunoSEQ multiplex PCR; TCRdb stores in-frame clones only, minus some. Among more than 15,000 clones listed, about nine tenths were seen once. Specimen: CD4+ T cells from blood. These receptors were obtained from a human donor with classical Hodgkin lymphoma. CDR3s include the opening cysteine and the closing phenylalanine or tryptophan. Each record gives: V gene, clone size, CDR3 protein. Rows may omit the clone size; those that give it use once, few, many or a size class.

TRBV2 . CASSQLRAGTDTQYF
TRBV30 once CAWSHPGLAVTYEQYF
TRBV27 . CASSLMGSGNQPQHF
TRBV19 . CASSMKSGRGSGANVLTF
TRBV15 . CATRKGPIGTEQYF
TRBV7-6 . CASSELAISGNTIYF
TRBV30 . CAGHRGGNTEAFF
TRBV5-1 . CASSLGLGQGSYEQYF
TRBV25-1 . CASSESRDSRGNEQFF
TRBV10-3 . CATQAGLNEKLFF
TRBV7-8 once CASSLGSISGANVLTF
TRBV7-6 . CASSRGTNYEQYF
TRBV19 . CASSWGNEQFF
TRBV20-1 . CSARDNEQFF
TRBV19 . CASMPGNMNTEAFF
TRBV9 . CASSERGDLSSYEQYF
TRBV19 . CASSQNRGGNTIYF
TRBV7-2 . CASSSPGEVEQYF
TRBV7-2 . CASSLGRGTEQFF
TRBV25-1 . CASSRGLSTDTQYF
TRBV28 . CASRLTGGFNYGYTF
TRBV6-1 . CASRSSGNTIYF
TRBV19 . CASSPGTGGGYTF
TRBV10-1 . CASRPGLASQETQYF
TRBV7-3 . CASSFPGGRYDYEQYF
TRBV10-2 . CASTMRVGDSTLHF
TRBV6-5 . CASSYSRIQETQYF
TRBV18 . CASSPRTSDRVAKNIQYF
TRBV28 . CASSLSHNEKLFF
TRBV4-1 . CASSQAWKSSYNEQFF
TRBV27 . CASSLGLAGKQYF
TRBV5-1 . CASKRDNGYEQYF
TRBV6-1 . CASREPGLHEQYF
TRBV10-3 few CAISAGAGDYEQYF
TRBV2 . CASSEGGPTEAFF
TRBV7-6 . CASSLWLAVETQYF
TRBV6-6 . CASNDRAGNTIYF
TRBV10-3 . CAISERTSGGYEQYF
TRBV2 . CASRTEGAGGFTDTQYF
TRBV11-2 . CASSLYTASYEQYF
TRBV2 few CATSDDSNQPQHF
TRBV12-5 . CASGHGTGGEQYF
TRBV15 . CATSRGSGTTEAFF
TRBV9 . CASSPSGQFQETQYF
TRBV5-1 . CASTPGLAYTDTQYF
TRBV10-3 . CAISSDRYRTDTQYF
TRBV19 few CASSMSGGLQPQHF
TRBV27 once CASSRPNEKLFF